What follows are 7 T cell receptor beta chains derived from one specimen sequenced in a study of cytomegalovirus exposure and HLA in healthy donors. This table comes from immunoSEQ multiplex PCR, and its TCRdb copy is limited to in-frame clones, with some not included. The sample includes some 240,000 clones, about nine tenths seen only once; the top ten take roughly 2%. Sequencing used PBMCs. The receptors were sampled from a woman in her late teens or twenties in good health and CMV-seropositive.

V is TRBV4-1 and J is TRBJ1-1; D gene unclear. Germline V gives CDR1 MGHRA, CDR2 YSYEKL. The V and J ends lost 1 base and 1 base respectively, with 13 bases between them. The CDR3 length is 16 residues. Written as DNA, the CDR3 is TGCGCCAGCAGCCAAGCCAGTACAGATTCGAACACTGAAGCTTTCTTT. This codes for CASSQASTDSNTEAFF.

The V and J genes are TRBV7-3 and TRBJ2-1; TRBD2 matches 16 bases. Germline loops: CDR1 SGHTA, CDR2 FQGTGA. This CDR3 region has 16 residues. J was trimmed by 7 bases and V by 3 bases; bases with no gene match: 3. The CDR3 sequence is CASSLGLAGGRNEQFF. CDR3 DNA sequence: TGTGCCAGCAGCTTGGGACTAGCGGGAGGGAGAAATGAGCAGTTCTTC.

The gene calls are TRBV2 and TRBJ1-2, with a tentative D call TRBD1 (6 bases). CDR1 is SNHLY, CDR2 FYNNEI, per germline. V gave up 3 bases and J gave up 1 base, with 9 bases separating them. CDR3 size: 14 residues. In nucleotides, the CDR3 is TGTGCCAGCAGTGAGCGGACAGTTAACTATGGCTACACCTTC. Protein: CASSERTVNYGYTF.

This chain connects TRBV6-1 to TRBJ2-7; 7 bases line up with TRBD2. The germline V gene encodes CDR1 MNHNS and CDR2 SASEGT. The V gene end was trimmed by 7 bases and the J gene end by 4 bases; junction bases not matched to a gene: 13. The CDR3 extends over 15 amino acids. Here the CDR3 reads CASTSREGAGYEQYF. The DNA of the CDR3 is TGTGCCAGCACTTCAAGGGAGGGCGCGGGGTACGAGCAGTACTTC.

CDR3 nucleotide sequence: TGTGCCAGCAGTAACACACGAAACACCATATATTTT. Encoded protein: CASSNTRNTIYF. This rearrangement joins TRBV5-8 to TRBJ1-3; D uncertain. Trimming pared 5 bases from V and 5 bases from J, leaving 8 bases between. CDR3 size: 12 residues. Per germline, CDR1 SGHTS and CDR2 YDEGEE.

The chain links TRBV7-6 to TRBJ2-1; D is unclear. From germline, CDR1 is SGHVS and CDR2 FNYEAQ. The length of the CDR3 is 16 residues. V lost 4 bases and J lost 10, with 23 bases in between. The CDR3 nucleotides read TGTGCCAGCAGCTCCATAGGTAGAAGCGTCAGAGCCGAGCAGTTCTTC. Its protein is CASSSIGRSVRAEQFF.

This clone has just one count. The chain carries TRBV27 and TRBJ2-7; D possibly corresponds to TRBD2 (5 bases). The CDR3 covers 15 residues. The V gene lost 5 bases and the J gene lost 0 bases, with 14 bases spanning the gap. CDR1 and CDR2 (germline): MNHEY, SMNVEV (reference sequence). CDR3 coding DNA: TGTGCCAGCAGTCCCATAGCGAAAAGCTCCTACGAGCAGTACTTC. This sequence encodes CASSPIAKSSYEQYF.